Each of the 24 T cell receptor beta chains below was sequenced from the same sample in a study of T cells expressing NK-cell markers. Using the 5' RACE reads, TCRdb records one entry per CDR3 protein without DNA. The sample data list 500,000 to 700,000 distinct CDR3 sequences. Sequenced input: blood T cells: a sorted CD56 or NKG2C T cell subset, CD4+ or CD8+ T cells, or bulk PBMC T cells (not recorded which). Receptors originate from a man aged 18 to 30 in good health.

This chain joins TRBV6-5 and TRBJ2-1; without DNA, the TCRdb call of TRBD2 cannot be checked. Germline values: CDR1 MNHEY, CDR2 SVGAGI. The length of the CDR3 is 13 residues. The CDR3 spells CASGYAGYNEQFF.

V is TRBV28 and J is TRBJ2-7; TCRdb's assignment of TRBD1 cannot be checked, as there is no DNA. Germline V lookup: CDR1 MDHEN, CDR2 SYDVKM. This CDR3 contains 14 residues. CDR3 in amino acids: CASRGQAGVYEQYF.

The chain carries TRBV4-3 and TRBJ2-3; there is no DNA to check the TCRdb D call of TRBD2. The germline V gene encodes CDR1 LGHNA and CDR2 YSLEER. This CDR3 contains 15 residues. The CDR3 reads CASSQYSGVTDTQYF.

V and J are TRBV10-3 and TRBJ1-3; TCRdb returns TRBD1, unconfirmable since there is no DNA. The CDR3 totals 18 residues. Germline V gene lookup returns CDR1 ENHRY and CDR2 SYGVKD. The CDR3 loop reads CAISESLLYRDSGNTIYF.

The J gene is TRBJ2-4, the V gene TRBV4-3; TCRdb indicates TRBD2, and absent DNA this call remains unverified. CDR1 and CDR2 from the germline V gene are LGHNA and YSLEER. This CDR3 contains 19 residues. The CDR3 here is CASSQEASGKGLAKNIQYF.

This sequence joins TRBV11-2 and TRBJ2-1; without DNA, the TCRdb call of TRBD1 cannot be checked. The CDR3 runs 12 residues. Per the germline V gene, CDR1 is SGHAT and CDR2 is FQNNGV. Here the CDR3 reads CASSFPGRPKFF.

The V gene is TRBV7-2, the J gene TRBJ1-5; TCRdb's D call, TRBD1, is unchecked because there is no DNA. CDR1 is SGHTA, CDR2 FQGNSA, per germline. The CDR3 totals 14 residues. Here the CDR3 reads CASSLTGSRQPQHF.

The chain carries TRBV29-1 and TRBJ2-3; TCRdb picks TRBD1, but there is no DNA to check that call. The CDR3 extends over 16 amino acids. Per germline, CDR1 SQVTM and CDR2 ANQGSEA. This CDR3 reads CSVEIPAGKSTDTQYF.

The rearrangement links TRBV24-1 to TRBJ2-1; TCRdb names TRBD1, which stays unverified in the absence of DNA. There are 16 residues in the CDR3. The germline gives CDR1 KGHDR, CDR2 SFDVKD. This CDR3 reads CATSDPGRPLGDEQFF.

The chain uses TRBV5-1 and TRBJ2-1; TCRdb's D call, TRBD2, is unchecked because there is no DNA. Germline CDR1 reads SGHRS; CDR2 reads YFSETQ. CDR3 length equals 15 residues. CDR3 sequence: CASSLQPSISNEQFF.

The chain carries TRBV6-1 and TRBJ2-1; TCRdb indicates TRBD1, and absent DNA this call remains unverified. This CDR3 is 13 amino acids long. Germline values: CDR1 MNHNS, CDR2 SASEGT. CDR3 amino acids: CASTEGASNEQFF.

The genes are TRBV14 and TRBJ2-7. Germline CDR1 and CDR2: SGHDN and FVKESK. CDR3 length: 13 amino acids. The CDR3 spells CASSQAGSREQYF. The full variable domain, rest sourced from reference TRBV14 and TRBJ2-7, is EAGVTQFPSHSVIEKGQTVTLRCDPISGHDNLYWYRRVMGKEIKFLLHFVKESKQDESGMPNNRFLAERTGGTYSTLKVQPAELEDSGVYFCASSQAGSREQYFGPGTRLTVT.

This chain joins TRBV20-1 and TRBJ2-1; TCRdb names TRBD1, which stays unverified in the absence of DNA. The germline V gene encodes CDR1 DFQATT and CDR2 SNEGSKA (reference sequence). CDR3 length equals 13 residues. Here the CDR3 reads CSATGTGSNEQFF.

This CDR3 reads CASSPVRPSGGGEQFF. This rearrangement joins TRBV5-1 to TRBJ2-1; TCRdb outputs TRBD2, but without DNA this stays unchecked. The CDR3 has 16 residues. CDR1 is SGHRS, CDR2 YFSETQ, per germline. Variable domain in full (rest from reference TRBV5-1 and TRBJ2-1): KAGVTQTPRYLIKTRGQQVTLSCSPISGHRSVSWYQQTPGQGLQFLFEYFSETQRNKGNFPGRFSGRQFSNSRSEMNVSTLELGDSALYLCASSPVRPSGGGEQFFGPGTRLTVL.

The V and J genes are TRBV12-3 or TRBV12-4 and TRBJ2-2; TCRdb returns TRBD2, unconfirmable since there is no DNA. The CDR3 has 14 amino acids. CDR3 in amino acids: CASSDRALTGELFF.

The chain combines TRBV27 with TRBJ2-1; TCRdb proposes TRBD2, but this gene call is untestable without DNA. CDR3 length: 17 amino acids. Germline values: CDR1 MNHEY, CDR2 SMNVEV (reference sequence). CDR3 region: CASSLGGGQEDYNEQFF.

The chain carries TRBV6-1 and TRBJ2-3; the TCRdb call, TRBD2, lacks DNA for checking. Germline values: CDR1 MNHNS, CDR2 SASEGT. The CDR3 is 16 amino acids. The CDR3 sequence: CASSAKTGTPWSPQYF.

V is TRBV11-3 and J is TRBJ2-5; TCRdb's D call of TRBD2 is untestable without DNA. Germline loops: CDR1 SGHNT, CDR2 YENEEA. This CDR3 is built from 15 residues. CDR3 residues: CASSYAGLASETQYF.

The chain combines TRBV6-5 with TRBJ1-2. This CDR3 comprises 14 residues. Germline CDR1 and CDR2: MNHEY and SVGAGI. The CDR3 sequence is CASSYLGQSYGYTF.

The V gene is TRBV29-1, the J gene TRBJ2-1; TCRdb designates TRBD1, a call that cannot be tested without DNA. Germline CDR1 is SQVTM and CDR2 is ANQGSEA. The CDR3 extends over 12 amino acids. The CDR3 region is CSVPGLYNEQFF.

The chain has TRBV3-1 and TRBJ2-6. The CDR3 contains 16 residues. Germline loops: CDR1 LGHDT, CDR2 YNNKEL (reference sequence). The CDR3 sequence is CASSQLASSGANVLTF. The full variable domain, in which reference TRBV3-1 and TRBJ2-6 provide the parts outside the CDR3, is DTAVSQTPKYLVTQMGNDKSIKCEQNLGHDTMYWYKQDSKKFLKIMFSYNNKELIINETVPNRFSPKSPDKAHLNLHINSLELGDSAVYFCASSQLASSGANVLTFGAGSRLTVL.

The chain is built from TRBV9 and TRBJ2-7. The germline V gene has CDR1 SGDLS and CDR2 YYNGEE. The length of the CDR3 is 14 residues. The CDR3 reads CASRVDLRVYEQYF.

V usage is TRBV12-3 or TRBV12-4 and J usage is TRBJ2-1; TCRdb's D call, TRBD2, is unchecked because there is no DNA. The CDR3 spans 12 residues. The CDR3 sequence: CASSGPGNEQFF.

J is TRBJ2-2 and V is TRBV18; TCRdb outputs TRBD2, but without DNA this stays unchecked. The CDR3 contains 13 residues. CDR1 is KGHSH and CDR2 is LQKENI in the germline V gene. CDR3 sequence: CAASGGVTGELFF.